These 10 T cell receptor beta chains were all obtained from the same sample, sequenced in a study of T cells in localized non-small cell lung cancer. TCRdb's copy holds only in-frame clones and misses some; the assay was immunoSEQ multiplex PCR. The data hold approximately 24,000 clones, with more than 65% observed a single time. Sequences were derived from peripheral blood, sampled before any cancer treatment. These receptors all stem from a man aged 40-75 years with stage III squamous cell lung carcinoma.

This CDR3 is CASSPSLYGYTF. The CDR3 DNA sequence: TGTGCCAGCAGCCCGAGCTTGTATGGCTACACCTTC. The chain employs TRBV7-8 and TRBJ1-2; D uncertain. Germline V CDR1 and CDR2: SGHVS, FQNEAQ. V was shortened by 5 bases and J by 5 bases, with 9 bases between the two germline ends. The CDR3 spans 12 residues.

The J gene is TRBJ1-4, the V gene TRBV6-1, with D hard to call. The germline gives CDR1 MNHNS, CDR2 SASEGT. The CDR3 is 15 residues long. V dropped 5 bases and J dropped 0 bases, with 10 bases sitting between them. CDR3 region: CASSRDPATNEKLFF. For the CDR3, the DNA is TGTGCCAGCAGTAGAGACCCTGCAACTAATGAAAAACTGTTTTTT.

The chain has TRBV18 and TRBJ2-7, with unresolved D. CDR3 length: 15 amino acids. Per germline, CDR1 KGHSH and CDR2 LQKENI. Between the trimmed V and J ends, which lost 4 bases and 3 bases, there was a span of 16 bases. The CDR3 spells CASSLQNGADYEQYV. CDR3 DNA sequence: TGTGCCAGCTCACTGCAAAACGGAGCCGACTACGAGCAGTACGTC.

The V call is TRBV7-6, the J call TRBJ2-3; weak D call: TRBD2 (5 bases). V was pared by 2 bases and J by 4 bases, with 13 bases between. Germline V gene lookup returns CDR1 SGHVS and CDR2 FNYEAQ. The CDR3 has 15 residues. CDR3 bases: TGTGCCAGCAGCTTAAATCGGGGTGTGGCAGATACGCAGTATTTT. This translates into CASSLNRGVADTQYF.

V usage is TRBV2 and J usage is TRBJ1-2; perhaps TRBD1 as D (6 bases). Germline CDR1 SNHLY, CDR2 FYNNEI. Between the trimmed V and J ends, which lost 0 bases and 8 bases, there was a span of 10 bases. This CDR3 is built from 13 residues. For the CDR3, the DNA is TGTGCCAGCAGTGAAGCGACAGGCGGAGGCTACACCTTC. It is translated as CASSEATGGGYTF. The whole variable domain, remainder taken from reference TRBV2 and TRBJ1-2, is EPEVTQTPSHQVTQMGQEVILRCVPISNHLYFYWYRQILGQKVEFLVSFYNNEISEKSEIFDDQFSVERPDGSNFTLKIRSTKLEDSAMYFCASSEATGGGYTFGSGTRLTVV.

This clone was found a few times. J is TRBJ2-1 and V is TRBV5-6, with TRBD2 as a possible D gene (6 bases). Germline V CDR1 and CDR2: SGHDT, YYEEEE. This CDR3 has 15 residues. V dropped 4 bases and J dropped 6 bases, with 17 bases sitting between them. The CDR3 spells CASSAPRAGFNEQFF. Here the CDR3 DNA reads TGTGCCAGCAGCGCTCCGCGGGCGGGGTTCAATGAGCAGTTCTTC.

This clone was seen a single time. The genes are TRBV7-9 and TRBJ1-5, with D maybe TRBD1 (6 bases). CDR1 and CDR2 from the germline V gene are SEHNR and FQNEAQ (reference sequence). With 5 bases removed from V and 8 bases from J, the gap between germline ends came to 16 bases. This CDR3 region has 14 residues. This CDR3 is CASSQQGYEEPQHF. Written as DNA, the CDR3 is TGTGCCAGCAGCCAACAGGGATACGAGGAGCCCCAGCATTTT.

The chain uses TRBV11-2 and TRBJ2-3, with D perhaps being TRBD1 or TRBD2 (6 bases each). Germline loops: CDR1 SGHAT, CDR2 FQNNGV. This CDR3 is built from 17 residues. The V gene lost 5 bases and the J gene lost 2 bases, with 20 bases spanning the gap. CDR3 sequence (DNA): TGTGCCAGCAGCCCGACCGTGAGGGGGGCACTCACAGATACGCAGTATTTT. Translation gives CASSPTVRGALTDTQYF.

This chain uses TRBV5-8 with TRBJ1-1, with D uncertain. The CDR3 has 15 residues. V lost 0 bases, J lost 4 bases, and 13 bases lay in between. In germline, CDR1 is SGHTS, CDR2 YDEGEE. The CDR3 DNA follows: TGTGCCAGCAGCTTGGAGTCAAACCATCCCACTGAAGCTTTCTTT. This translates into CASSLESNHPTEAFF.

The V gene is TRBV7-9, the J gene TRBJ2-3; possible D gene TRBD1, 5 bases. The V gene lost 5 bases and the J gene lost 5 bases, with 14 bases spanning the gap. The CDR3 sequence is 14 residues long. Germline V gene sequence: CDR1 SEHNR, CDR2 FQNEAQ (reference sequence). The CDR3 sequence: CASSPGRAGDTQYF. Here the CDR3 DNA reads TGTGCCAGCAGCCCAGGCAGGGCCGGAGATACGCAGTATTTT.